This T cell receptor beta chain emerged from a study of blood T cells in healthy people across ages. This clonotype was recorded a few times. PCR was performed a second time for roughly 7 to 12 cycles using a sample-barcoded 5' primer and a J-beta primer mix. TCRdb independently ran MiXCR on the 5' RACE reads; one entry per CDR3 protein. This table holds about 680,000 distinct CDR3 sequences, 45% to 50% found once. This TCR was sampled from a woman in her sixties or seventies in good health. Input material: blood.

The CDR3 DNA sequence: TGTGCCAGTAGTGGGGGCAGTGTCGGGAAACTGTTTTTT. It encodes CASSGGSVGKLFF. The V gene is TRBV28, the J gene TRBJ1-4; a possible D gene is TRBD1 (6 bases). Trimming took off 9 bases at V and 11 bases at J, with 19 bases between the two ends. CDR1 is MDHEN, CDR2 SYDVKM, per germline. The CDR3 is 13 amino acids.